This record concerns one T cell receptor beta chain sequence. Its cognate antigen is unknown. Per the germline V gene, CDR1 is KGHSH and CDR2 is LQKENI. The CDR3 contains 13 residues. V was pared by 4 bases and J by 5 bases, with 4 bases of the junction left unmatched. Cultured cells yielded isolated CD4+ T cells after approximately nine days. The protocol was immunoSEQ multiplex PCR, while the TCRdb copy is restricted to in-frame clones and leaves out a portion. The sample holds roughly 60,000 clones, 72% seen once. The data are from a study of vaccination effects on CD4 cells after COVID-19. Study summary: ViraFEST used viral peptide pools to expand antigen-specific CD4+ T cells before sequencing. At 16 days and one week before vaccination, two convalescent patients gave samples. Vaccine administered to participants consisted of two doses of either BNT162b2 or mRNA-1273. Whole-study results and caveats: Convalescent post-vaccine spike-reactive clones were mostly newly vaccine-induced.

The source of this sequence is a human donor who had a prior SARS-CoV-2 infection. The chain carries TRBV18 and TRBJ2-5, with 7 bases fitting TRBD2. The sequences come from CD4+ T cells from PBMCs cultured without peptide, collected before COVID-19 vaccination. The CDR3 DNA sequence: TGTGCCAGCTCACAAGGGACTATGGAGACCCAGTACTTC. It encodes CASSQGTMETQYF.